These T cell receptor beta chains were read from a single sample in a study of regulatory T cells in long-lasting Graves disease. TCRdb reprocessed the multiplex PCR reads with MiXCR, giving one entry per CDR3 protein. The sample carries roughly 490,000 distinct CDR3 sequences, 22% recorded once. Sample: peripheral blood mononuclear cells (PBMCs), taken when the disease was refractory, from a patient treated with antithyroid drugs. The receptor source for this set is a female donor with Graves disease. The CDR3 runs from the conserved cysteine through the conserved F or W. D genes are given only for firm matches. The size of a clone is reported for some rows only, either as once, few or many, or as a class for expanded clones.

TGTGCCAGCAGCTTAGAGGGACTAGAAGAGCAGTACTTC | CASSLEGLEEQYF | 13 | TRBV11-2 | TRBD2 | many | TRBJ2-7
TGTGCCAGCAGTTACAGGGGGCATGAAAAACTGTTTTTT | CASSYRGHEKLFF | 13 | TRBV6-2/TRBV6-3 | TRBD1 | few | TRBJ1-4
TGTGCCAGCACCGGGGGGAAGGGGGGTCCCCAGCATTTT | CASTGGKGGPQHF | 13 | TRBV28 | - | - | TRBJ1-5
TGTGCCAGCAGTGAAGCGGTCGGGCAGTACTTC | CASSEAVGQYF | 11 | TRBV6-1 | - | many | TRBJ2-7
TGCGCCAGCAGTGATGGGATTGGCCTTGAAGCTTTCTTT | CASSDGIGLEAFF | 13 | TRBV10-1 | - | many | TRBJ1-1
TGTGCCAGCAGATCGGGACTGGGCGGCGGGGAGCTGTTTTTT | CASRSGLGGGELFF | 14 | TRBV9 | - | few | TRBJ2-2
TGCAGCGTTGACATACGAGGGACCTACGAGCAGTACTTC | CSVDIRGTYEQYF | 13 | TRBV29-1 | - | many | TRBJ2-7
TGTGCCAGCAGTTACGAGGGGGCCTACGAGCAGTACTTC | CASSYEGAYEQYF | 13 | TRBV6-5 | - | many | TRBJ2-7
TGTGCCAGCAGCCACCCCAGGGGGGGGGAGACCCAGTACTTC | CASSHPRGGETQYF | 14 | TRBV14 | - | - | TRBJ2-5
TGTGCCAGCACCCCTGGGGTTTCACCCCTCCACTTT | CASTPGVSPLHF | 12 | TRBV7-2 | - | few | TRBJ1-6